These T cell receptor beta chains were read from a single sample in a study of blood T cell repertoires in COVID-19. Produced via immunoSEQ multiplex PCR; TCRdb's table is partial and in-frame only. The table records approximately 180,000 clones, approximately 90% of them present only once. Source material: peripheral blood. The receptors stem from a man aged 45-65 years with acute or convalescent COVID-19. Each CDR3 is given with its conserved first and last residue. The order of the fields is J gene, clone size, V gene, D gene, CDR3 DNA, CDR3 protein. A D gene is named only where the DNA matches it firmly. Size is stated for part of the rows, as once, few or many counts, or as a class when the clone is expanded.

J: TRBJ1-1
size: .
V: TRBV7-2
D: .
DNA: TGTGCCAGCAGCTTAGGTAGGGGCGGCACTGAAGCTTTCTTT
CDR3: CASSLGRGGTEAFF

J: TRBJ1-2
size: .
V: TRBV6-5
D: .
DNA: TGTGCCAGCAGGAAGGTCGGGCCGGGGGGCTACACCTTC
CDR3: CASRKVGPGGYTF

J: TRBJ1-1
size: .
V: TRBV6-5
D: .
DNA: TGTGCCAGCAGTTACTCGAATCCTCCCCAGGACACTGAAGCTTTCTTT
CDR3: CASSYSNPPQDTEAFF

J: TRBJ1-2
size: few
V: TRBV9
D: TRBD1
DNA: TGTGCCAGCAGCGCCTTCGGGACAGGGTATGGCTACACCTTC
CDR3: CASSAFGTGYGYTF

J: TRBJ1-1
size: .
V: TRBV9
D: .
DNA: TGTGCCAGCAGCCCCCCCATCAGGAACACTGAAGCTTTCTTT
CDR3: CASSPPIRNTEAFF

J: TRBJ2-1
size: once
V: TRBV5-1
D: .
DNA: TGCGCCAGCAGCTTGTTGGGGGCAGGGAACAATGAGCAGTTCTTC
CDR3: CASSLLGAGNNEQFF

J: TRBJ2-7
size: .
V: TRBV15
D: TRBD2
DNA: TGTGCCACCAGCAGGGGACTAGCGGGAGTTTACGAGCAGTACTTC
CDR3: CATSRGLAGVYEQYF

J: TRBJ2-1
size: .
V: TRBV27
D: TRBD2
DNA: TGTGCCAGCAGTTTTGGGTCTAGCGGGAGACCCTACAATGAGCAGTTCTTC
CDR3: CASSFGSSGRPYNEQFF

J: TRBJ2-2
size: .
V: TRBV7-6
D: .
DNA: TGTGCCAGCAGCCTGGGAGGGGGTCCCACCGGGGAGCTGTTTTTT
CDR3: CASSLGGGPTGELFF

J: TRBJ2-3
size: few
V: TRBV4-1
D: .
DNA: TGCGCCAGCAGCCAAGATCTTGGCGGGGGCACAGATACGCAGTATTTT
CDR3: CASSQDLGGGTDTQYF

J: TRBJ2-5
size: .
V: TRBV7-9
D: TRBD2
DNA: TGTGCCAGCAGCTTCCCGGGGGGAAAGACCCAGTACTTC
CDR3: CASSFPGGKTQYF

J: TRBJ1-2
size: .
V: TRBV9
D: TRBD1
DNA: TGTGCCAGCAGCGCCCGACAGGGTGGGTATGGCTACACCTTC
CDR3: CASSARQGGYGYTF

J: TRBJ2-7
size: .
V: TRBV28
D: .
DNA: TGTGCCAGCAGCTGGGCAGGGTACACCGAGCAGTACTTC
CDR3: CASSWAGYTEQYF

J: TRBJ1-1
size: .
V: TRBV18
D: TRBD1
DNA: TGTGCCAGCTCACCCGCGCTCCGGCAGGGGGACACTGAAGCTTTCTTT
CDR3: CASSPALRQGDTEAFF

J: TRBJ2-1
size: .
V: TRBV9
D: .
DNA: TGTGCCAGCAGCTTAGATTGGGCTCCCTCCTACAATGAGCAGTTCTTC
CDR3: CASSLDWAPSYNEQFF

J: TRBJ1-5
size: .
V: TRBV18
D: .
DNA: TGTGCCAGCTCAGCTTCACAGGGTGATAGCAATCAGCCCCAGCATTTT
CDR3: CASSASQGDSNQPQHF

J: TRBJ1-1
size: .
V: TRBV6-2/TRBV6-3
D: TRBD1
DNA: TGTGCCAGCAGCCGCGGTCTCACAGGGGGCACTGAAGCTTTCTTT
CDR3: CASSRGLTGGTEAFF

J: TRBJ2-3
size: .
V: TRBV10-1
D: .
DNA: TGCGCCACCTCTAGCGAAGTAGGCGATACGCAGTATTTT
CDR3: CATSSEVGDTQYF

J: TRBJ1-5
size: once
V: TRBV5-4
D: .
DNA: TGTGCCAGCAGCTTGGCCGGGGGGAGAAACAATCAGCCCCAGCATTTT
CDR3: CASSLAGGRNNQPQHF

J: TRBJ1-1
size: .
V: TRBV1
D: .
DNA: TGCACCAGCAGCCCCTACCCCGGGTTCGCTGAAGCTTTCTTT
CDR3: CTSSPYPGFAEAFF

J: TRBJ2-5
size: .
V: TRBV19
D: .
DNA: TGTGCCAGTAGTATAAGGGAGCAGTCCGCATTGAGGGAGACCCAGTACTTC
CDR3: CASSIREQSALRETQYF

J: TRBJ2-7
size: .
V: TRBV7-9
D: TRBD2
DNA: TGTGCCAGCAGCTCAGGCCGGGACCCTAGCGGGAGTTACGAGCAGTACTTC
CDR3: CASSSGRDPSGSYEQYF

J: TRBJ2-1
size: .
V: TRBV11-2
D: .
DNA: TGTGCCAGCAGGAGGAGGATCGATGAGCAGTTCTTC
CDR3: CASRRRIDEQFF

J: TRBJ2-7
size: .
V: TRBV7-2
D: .
DNA: TGTGCCAGCAGCTCCGACGACCTTGAGGTCCGCGAGCAGTACTTC
CDR3: CASSSDDLEVREQYF

J: TRBJ2-2
size: .
V: TRBV11-2
D: TRBD1
DNA: TGTGCCAGCAGCGGCGGGACAGGGGTAGGGGGGGAGCTGTTTTTT
CDR3: CASSGGTGVGGELFF

J: TRBJ1-6
size: once
V: TRBV7-8
D: .
DNA: TGTGCCAGCAGCGCAGGACAGTTCTATAATTCACCCCTCCACTTT
CDR3: CASSAGQFYNSPLHF

J: TRBJ1-3
size: .
V: TRBV19
D: .
DNA: TGTGCCAGTAACACATCCCCATTCTCTGGAAACACCATATATTTT
CDR3: CASNTSPFSGNTIYF

J: TRBJ2-1
size: .
V: TRBV18
D: TRBD2
DNA: TGTGCCAGCTCACTCGGACTAGCGGGGAACAATGAGCAGTTCTTC
CDR3: CASSLGLAGNNEQFF

J: TRBJ2-5
size: few
V: TRBV20-1
D: .
DNA: TGCAGTGCTAGTTCGGCGGGATCTTACCAAGAGACCCAGTACTTC
CDR3: CSASSAGSYQETQYF

J: TRBJ2-3
size: .
V: TRBV27
D: .
DNA: TGTGCCAGCAGTTTGCGGCCCCCCTACTATGGAATAGGCACAGATACGCAGTATTTT
CDR3: CASSLRPPYYGIGTDTQYF

J: TRBJ2-1
size: once
V: TRBV5-4
D: TRBD1
DNA: TGTGCCAGCAGCGGGCTACAGGGGCGTGAGCAGTTCTTC
CDR3: CASSGLQGREQFF

J: TRBJ2-1
size: once
V: TRBV11-2
D: TRBD2
DNA: TGTGCCAGCAGCTTAGGTGGGGACTATTCCTACAATGAGCAGTTCTTC
CDR3: CASSLGGDYSYNEQFF

J: TRBJ2-3
size: .
V: TRBV4-3
D: TRBD2
DNA: TGCGCCAGCAGCCCCGGACTAGCGGCTAGCACAGATACGCAGTATTTT
CDR3: CASSPGLAASTDTQYF

J: TRBJ1-2
size: once
V: TRBV6-1
D: TRBD1
DNA: TGTGCCAGCAGTGGTTTCCGGGACAGGGTAAACTATGGCTACACCTTC
CDR3: CASSGFRDRVNYGYTF

J: TRBJ1-6
size: .
V: TRBV9
D: TRBD1
DNA: TGTGCCAGCAGCGGACAGGGATCCTATAATTCACCCCTCCACTTT
CDR3: CASSGQGSYNSPLHF

J: TRBJ2-1
size: .
V: TRBV5-1
D: TRBD1
DNA: TGCGCCAGCAGCTTGGCCTCGTTGGGACAGGGGCAGGAGCAGTTCTTC
CDR3: CASSLASLGQGQEQFF

J: TRBJ2-1
size: .
V: TRBV7-9
D: .
DNA: TGTGCCAGCAGCTCAGGGAGGTCAGGCACCGGGGAGCAGTTCTTC
CDR3: CASSSGRSGTGEQFF

J: TRBJ2-1
size: .
V: TRBV9
D: .
DNA: TGTGCCAGCAGCGTATTCGATACAATTAACTCCTACAATGAGCAGTTCTTC
CDR3: CASSVFDTINSYNEQFF

J: TRBJ1-4
size: .
V: TRBV4-2
D: TRBD1
DNA: TGTGCCAGCAGCCCTGAAGGGGGCACTAATGAAAAACTGTTTTTT
CDR3: CASSPEGGTNEKLFF

J: TRBJ1-3
size: .
V: TRBV30
D: .
DNA: TGTGCCTGGAGTGTAGGGAGGTCCGGAAACACCATATATTTT
CDR3: CAWSVGRSGNTIYF

J: TRBJ1-6
size: .
V: TRBV27
D: .
DNA: TGTGCCAGCAGTTTAAGGGGCAGGGCCAAGACAGGTTCCTATAATTCACCCCTCCACTTT
CDR3: CASSLRGRAKTGSYNSPLHF

J: TRBJ1-2
size: few
V: TRBV6-5
D: TRBD1
DNA: TGTGCCAGCAAAGACAGGGACCAAGGTGATTATGGCTACACCTTC
CDR3: CASKDRDQGDYGYTF

J: TRBJ1-1
size: .
V: TRBV20-1
D: .
DNA: TGCAGTGCTGGGGGCCGTGAAGCTTTCTTT
CDR3: CSAGGREAFF

J: TRBJ2-3
size: .
V: TRBV29-1
D: TRBD2
DNA: TGCAGCGTTGTCGAGCGGGGGGGCGATACGCAGTATTTT
CDR3: CSVVERGGDTQYF

J: TRBJ1-1
size: .
V: TRBV7-8
D: .
DNA: TGTGCCAGCAGCTTAGTTCGGCGGGGAACAGGGAACACTGAAGCTTTCTTT
CDR3: CASSLVRRGTGNTEAFF

J: TRBJ1-2
size: .
V: TRBV27
D: TRBD1
DNA: TGTGCCAGCAGTCCGCGACAGGGTATGGGCTACACCTTC
CDR3: CASSPRQGMGYTF

J: TRBJ2-7
size: .
V: TRBV6-5
D: .
DNA: TGTGCCAGCAGTTACTCGAGGGAAAGCTACGAGCAGTACTTC
CDR3: CASSYSRESYEQYF

J: TRBJ2-7
size: .
V: TRBV9
D: TRBD1
DNA: TGTGCCAGCAGCGCGGACAGGGGGCTTTACGAGCAGTACTTC
CDR3: CASSADRGLYEQYF

J: TRBJ1-2
size: .
V: TRBV6-2/TRBV6-3
D: .
DNA: TGTGCCAGCAGTTACTCCCGTCGGAGGGGTGGGCATGGCTACACCTTC
CDR3: CASSYSRRRGGHGYTF

J: TRBJ1-4
size: .
V: TRBV10-3
D: .
DNA: TGTGCCATCAGAAGGGGTCTTCAAGGTGAAAAACTGTTTTTT
CDR3: CAIRRGLQGEKLFF

J: TRBJ2-2
size: .
V: TRBV5-1
D: TRBD1
DNA: TGCGCCAGCAGCTCGACAGGGCGGTCGAGCACCGGGGAGCTGTTTTTT
CDR3: CASSSTGRSSTGELFF

J: TRBJ2-1
size: .
V: TRBV5-5
D: TRBD1
DNA: TGTGCCAGCAGCCCCCGGGACAGGGGAATAGCCAATGAGCAGTTCTTC
CDR3: CASSPRDRGIANEQFF

J: TRBJ2-5
size: .
V: TRBV18
D: .
DNA: TGTGCCAGCTCACCCGAGAGGCAAGAGACCCAGTACTTC
CDR3: CASSPERQETQYF

J: TRBJ1-2
size: .
V: TRBV30
D: .
DNA: TGTGCCTGGAGTTTCAGTGGCTATGGCTACACCTTC
CDR3: CAWSFSGYGYTF

J: TRBJ1-6
size: .
V: TRBV19
D: .
DNA: TGTGCCAGTAGGAATACGGGGACACCCCTCCACTTT
CDR3: CASRNTGTPLHF